What follows are 25 T cell receptor beta chains derived from one specimen sequenced in a study of T cell repertoires in cytomegalovirus infection. What these receptors recognize is not known. From the reads, TCRdb called clonotypes with MiXCR, one entry per CDR3 protein. The top ten clones hold over 10% of a sample with roughly 990,000 distinct CDR3 sequences, approximately 30% of them seen once. The sequenced sample was cultured CD8+ T cells from PBMCs, obtained from culture after CMV antigen stimulation. These receptors came from a human donor in good health (CMV status not recorded). Some clones in this sample may be carry-over from other donors' samples.

This clonotype was detected only a few times. This chain uses TRBV3-1 with TRBJ2-3; D tentatively fits TRBD1 or TRBD2 (5 bases each). Germline lookup yields CDR1 LGHDT and CDR2 YNNKEL (reference sequence). V was trimmed by 0 bases and J by 1 base, leaving 14 bases between them. The CDR3 loop spans 17 amino acids. The CDR3 DNA reads as TGTGCCAGCAGCCAAGAGGCCACGGGACCAGGCACAGATACGCAGTATTTT. It yields the protein CASSQEATGPGTDTQYF.

J is TRBJ2-7 and V is TRBV7-9; possible D gene TRBD2, 6 bases. Deletions cut 1 base from V and 9 bases from J, with 10 bases between. This CDR3 is 12 amino acids long. Germline V gene lookup returns CDR1 SEHNR and CDR2 FQNEAQ (reference sequence). The CDR3 sequence is CASSLDGGVQYV. The CDR3 DNA is TGTGCCAGCAGCTTAGACGGGGGAGTGCAGTACGTC.

Only a few counts were recorded for this clonotype. V usage is TRBV14 and J usage is TRBJ2-3; possibly TRBD1 for D (5 bases). The CDR3 loop spans 14 amino acids. CDR1 and CDR2 (germline): SGHDN, FVKESK. V gave up 2 bases and J gave up 5 bases, with 11 bases separating them. The CDR3 DNA reads as TGTGCCAGCAGCCAAAGGGGCGGCTTAGATACGCAGTATTTT. Protein sequence: CASSQRGGLDTQYF. The full variable domain, with the rest looked up from reference TRBV14 and TRBJ2-3, is EAGVTQFPSHSVIEKGQTVTLRCDPISGHDNLYWYRRVMGKEIKFLLHFVKESKQDESGMPNNRFLAERTGGTYSTLKVQPAELEDSGVYFCASSQRGGLDTQYFGPGTRLTVL.

This chain uses TRBV28 with TRBJ2-3, with 8 positions matching TRBD2. Losses at the gene ends were 2 bases for V and 2 bases for J; bases not matched to a gene: 3. The germline CDR1 and CDR2 sequences are MDHEN and SYDVKM. The CDR3 contains 15 residues. CDR3 in amino acids: CASSLLAGPTDTQYF. The CDR3 nucleotides read TGTGCCAGCAGTTTACTAGCGGGTCCCACAGATACGCAGTATTTT.

The rearrangement uses TRBV7-3 and TRBJ2-6; 8 nucleotides line up with TRBD1. This CDR3 is built from 18 residues. Germline V lookup: CDR1 SGHTA, CDR2 FQGTGA. The V segment lost 5 bases and the J segment 2 bases; nucleotides outside the gene matches: 11. The CDR3 loop is CASSVTGTGLTGANVLTF. The CDR3 DNA follows: TGTGCCAGCAGCGTTACCGGGACAGGTCTGACTGGGGCCAACGTCCTGACTTTC. Complete variable domain (other parts from reference TRBV7-3 and TRBJ2-6): GAGVSQTPSNKVTEKGKYVELRCDPISGHTALYWYRQSLGQGPEFLIYFQGTGAADDSGLPNDRFFAVRPEGSVSTLKIQRTERGDSAVYLCASSVTGTGLTGANVLTFGAGSRLTVL.

The gene calls are TRBV20-1 and TRBJ2-5; the D gene is possibly TRBD2 (5 bases). Germline V gene lookup returns CDR1 DFQATT and CDR2 SNEGSKA (reference sequence). V dropped 5 bases and J dropped 5 bases, with 15 bases sitting between them. This CDR3 region has 13 residues. CDR3 sequence reads: CSAPNAGLETQYF. The CDR3 nucleotides are TGCAGTGCTCCCAACGCGGGTCTGGAGACCCAGTACTTC.

This clonotype has more than one count but fewer than ten. This chain uses TRBV7-6 with TRBJ2-7; perhaps D is TRBD1 or TRBD2 (5 bases each). This CDR3 is 14 amino acids long. The germline V and J ends were trimmed by 5 bases and 4 bases, with 15 bases remaining between them. Germline V gives CDR1 SGHVS, CDR2 FNYEAQ. For the CDR3, the DNA is TGTGCCAGCAGCCCCCTCTTGAGGGGTTACGAGCAGTACTTC. It codes for CASSPLLRGYEQYF.

The chain joins TRBV7-9 to TRBJ2-7, with 12 bases lining up with TRBD2. This CDR3 region has 15 residues. Trimming at V came to 1 base and at J to 5 bases, leaving 3 bases not matched to a gene. Germline V gives CDR1 SEHNR, CDR2 FQNEAQ (reference sequence). CDR3 coding DNA: TGTGCCAGCAGCTTAGGACTAGCGGGGGCCGACGAGCAGTACTTC. Encoded protein: CASSLGLAGADEQYF.

In this sample, this clonotype turned up a few times. The genes are TRBV6-6 and TRBJ2-3; D might be TRBD1 or TRBD2, each matching 5 bases. V dropped 4 bases and J dropped 0 bases, with 11 bases sitting between them. The germline CDR1 and CDR2 sequences are MNHNY and SVGAGI (reference sequence). The CDR3 covers 15 residues. In DNA, the CDR3 is TGTGCCAGCAGTTCCCGGGACCAGAGCACAGATACGCAGTATTTT. It codes for CASSSRDQSTDTQYF.

The CDR3 DNA reads TGTGCGGGGGGGTCCGGGAACACTGAAGCTTTCTTT. It specifies CAGGSGNTEAFF. The chain employs TRBV5-4 and TRBJ1-1; D possibly corresponds to TRBD1 (5 bases). The CDR3 is 12 amino acids. Germline loops: CDR1 SGHNT, CDR2 YYREEE (reference sequence).

This clonotype appeared a few times. V and J are TRBV2 and TRBJ1-1; D remains ambiguous. V lost 8 bases, J lost 2 bases, and 9 bases lay in between. The CDR3 has 12 amino acids. Germline CDR1 and CDR2: SNHLY and FYNNEI. DNA of the CDR3: TGTGCCAGCCCAACACGAAACACTGAAGCTTTCTTT. This codes for CASPTRNTEAFF.

The chain combines TRBV19 with TRBJ2-3, with 10 bases matching TRBD2. After removal of 4 bases from V and 2 bases from J, the junction contained 6 bases not matched to a gene. There are 16 residues in the CDR3. Germline V lookup: CDR1 LNHDA, CDR2 SQIVND (reference sequence). CDR3 nucleotide sequence: TGTGCCAGTAGTACCGGACTAGCGGAGCTCACAGATACGCAGTATTTT. Amino acid sequence: CASSTGLAELTDTQYF.

This clonotype was detected only once. A far larger clone is one base from this, pointing to a likely read error. The genes are TRBV7-2 and TRBJ2-2, with D possibly matching TRBD1 (6 bases). Germline values: CDR1 SGHTA, CDR2 FQGNSA. The CDR3 totals 15 residues. The germline V and J ends were trimmed by 7 bases and 0 bases, with 12 bases remaining between them. In DNA form, the CDR3 reads TGTGCCAGCAACTTGCGGACAGCGAACACCGGGGAGCTGTTTTTT. It is translated as CASNLRTANTGELFF. Using reference TRBV7-2 and TRBJ2-2 for the parts outside the CDR3, the full variable domain is GAGVSQSPSNKVTEKGKDVELRCDPISGHTALYWYRQSLGQGLEFLIYFQGNSAPDKSGLPSDRFSAERTGGSVSTLTIQRTQQEDSAVYLCASNLRTANTGELFFGEGSRLTVL.

The chain carries TRBV6-5 and TRBJ1-5, with D unresolved. The V and J ends lost 5 bases and 0 bases respectively, with 11 bases between them. Germline loops: CDR1 MNHEY, CDR2 SVGAGI. The CDR3 consists of 15 residues. As DNA, the CDR3 is TGTGCCAGCAGTCCCCGACCCTATAGCAATCAGCCCCAGCATTTT. Translated, it gives CASSPRPYSNQPQHF.

The chain recombines TRBV25-1 with TRBJ1-4, with D unclear. Germline-derived CDR1 and CDR2 are MGHDK and SYGVNS. CDR3 length: 15 residues. V was trimmed by 8 bases and J by 8 bases, leaving 21 bases between them. CDR3 amino acids: CASATSELLGEKLFF. The CDR3, as DNA: TGTGCCAGCGCGACTTCAGAGCTTTTAGGGGAAAAACTGTTTTTT.

The rearrangement joins TRBV6-8 to TRBJ2-5; TRBD2 aligns across 8 bases. Germline loops: CDR1 MNHGY, CDR2 SAAAGT. With 0 bases clipped from V and 0 bases from J, the junction kept 3 bases outside the gene matches. CDR3 length: 16 residues. CDR3: CASSYSSGGYQETQYF. CDR3 bases: TGTGCCAGCAGTTACTCGTCGGGGGGGTACCAAGAGACCCAGTACTTC.

V is TRBV4-3 and J is TRBJ2-1; D is possibly TRBD1 or TRBD2 (5 bases each). Per the germline V gene, CDR1 is LGHNA and CDR2 is YSLEER. The CDR3 loop spans 14 amino acids. V dropped 0 bases and J dropped 10 bases, with 13 bases sitting between them. The CDR3 DNA reads as TGCGCCAGCAGCCAAGAGGTAGTGGGGACCGAGCAGTTCTTC. Amino acid sequence: CASSQEVVGTEQFF.

This clonotype turned up a few times. The chain employs TRBV7-8 and TRBJ1-1; D gene unclear. V shed 1 base and J shed 8 bases, with 14 bases lying between them. The CDR3 has 14 amino acids. CDR1 is SGHVS, CDR2 FQNEAQ, per germline. The CDR3 bases are TGTGCCAGCAGCTTAGAGCTTGCGGGCGTCGAAGCTTTCTTT. Translation: CASSLELAGVEAFF. Full variable domain (outside the CDR3, taken from reference TRBV7-8 and TRBJ1-1): GAGVSQSPRYKVAKRGQDVALRCDPISGHVSLFWYQQALGQGPEFLTYFQNEAQLDKSGLPSDRFFAERPEGSVSTLKIQRTQQEDSAVYLCASSLELAGVEAFFGQGTRLTVV.

The V and J genes are TRBV19 and TRBJ1-5, with TRBD1 as a possible D gene (6 bases). Germline loops: CDR1 LNHDA, CDR2 SQIVND (reference sequence). V was shortened by 7 bases and J by 0 bases, with 13 bases between the two germline ends. This CDR3 is built from 15 residues. The CDR3 spells CASTPRGNSNQPQHF. The CDR3 DNA reads as TGTGCCAGTACCCCTAGGGGGAATAGCAATCAGCCCCAGCATTTT.

CDR3 amino acids: CASSLERLASGSDTQYF. CDR3 in DNA: TGCGCCAGCAGCTTGGAGAGACTAGCCTCCGGTTCAGATACGCAGTATTTT. The genes are TRBV5-1 and TRBJ2-3; 7 bases are a match to TRBD2. The CDR3 runs 17 residues. The V segment lost 0 bases and the J segment 4 bases; nucleotides outside the gene matches: 11. Germline assignment: CDR1 SGHRS and CDR2 YFSETQ.

The chain is built from TRBV3-1 and TRBJ2-1, with D perhaps TRBD2 (5 bases). The V gene's germline CDR1 is LGHDT and CDR2 YNNKEL (reference sequence). The CDR3 extends over 14 amino acids. V dropped 1 base and J dropped 7 bases, with 11 bases sitting between them. CDR3 residues: CASSQGVGGNEQFF. DNA for the CDR3: TGTGCCAGCAGCCAAGGGGTAGGAGGTAATGAGCAGTTCTTC.

In this sample, this clonotype turned up once. A much larger clonotype is one base distant, so this may be a read error. The V gene is TRBV7-2, the J gene TRBJ1-4, with 7 bases fitting TRBD1. Germline assignment: CDR1 SGHTA and CDR2 FQGNSA. This CDR3 has 16 residues. The CDR3, as DNA: TGTGCCAGCAACTTAGGACAGGTTGCAACTAATGAAAAACTGTTTTTT. This translates into CASNLGQVATNEKLFF.

As regards this clonotype: Without the conserved terminal phenylalanine or tryptophan, this CDR3 likely stems from a read error. The chain joins TRBV7-4 to TRBJ2-7; D uncertain. The ends were cut back, 1 base at V and 7 bases at J, with 8 bases in the middle. This CDR3 region has 12 residues. The germline V gene has CDR1 SGHVT and CDR2 SQSDAQ. CDR3 region: CASSLGGREQYS. CDR3 coding DNA: TGTGCCAGCAGCTTAGGAGGTCGGGAGCAGTACTCC.

There are many counts of this clonotype. The chain recombines TRBV27 with TRBJ2-7; either TRBD1 or TRBD2 may fit D (5 bases each). V lost 3 bases and J lost 6, with 12 bases in between. Germline-derived CDR1 and CDR2 are MNHEY and SMNVEV (reference sequence). The length of the CDR3 is 13 residues. CDR3 nucleotides: TGTGCCAGCAGTTTCCATGGGGCGGGCGAGCAGTACGTC. This gives the protein CASSFHGAGEQYV.

Comment on this clonotype: Compared with germline, one end of the junction differs, possibly owing to a read error. The chain employs TRBV7-6 and TRBJ2-2; TRBD1 is a possible D gene (6 bases). This CDR3 has 15 amino acids. Germline values: CDR1 SGHVS, CDR2 FNYEAQ. The CDR3 sequence is CASSPGTRYTGELFF. The CDR3 DNA reads TGTGCTAGCAGCCCCGGGACACGTTACACCGGGGAGCTGTTTTTT. The full variable domain, completed using reference TRBV7-6 and TRBJ2-2, is GAGVSQSPRYKVTKRGQDVALRCDPISGHVSLYWYRQALGQGPEFLTYFNYEAQQDKSGLPNDRFSAERPEGSISTLTIQRTEQRDSAMYRCASSPGTRYTGELFFGEGSRLTVL.